The sequence of this T cell receptor (beta chain) was determined in a study of long-term antiretroviral therapy in people with HIV. This CDR3 spans 12 amino acids. Trimming pared 4 bases from V and 6 bases from J, leaving 10 bases between. Germline CDR1 and CDR2: GTSNPN and SVGIG (reference sequence). Version v3.0 of the immunoSEQ assay was performed at survey level. Sequencing was performed with immunoSEQ multiplex PCR; in TCRdb, only in-frame clones are kept and a portion is missing. The sample yields some 35,000 clones, around four fifths seen once. The genes are TRBV30 and TRBJ1-5, with D uncertain. The TCR was taken from a man between 18 and 35 years old with HIV. Sequenced here: unsorted PBMCs, sampled 0.4 years before starting antiretroviral therapy. The CDR3 sequence: CAWKGSGQPQHF. For the CDR3, the DNA is TGTGCCTGGAAGGGTTCGGGTCAGCCCCAGCATTTT.